These 17 T cell receptor beta chains were all obtained from the same sample, sequenced in a study of blood T cell repertoires in COVID-19. The repertoire was sequenced with immunoSEQ multiplex PCR; TCRdb's copy has only in-frame clones and lacks some. The sample has roughly 340,000 clones, more than 70% seen once. Sequencing was performed on peripheral blood. These receptors were taken from a young woman with COVID-19, enrolled during active disease.

The genes are TRBV9 and TRBJ2-1; 7 bases match TRBD2. This CDR3 comprises 15 residues. The V segment lost 3 bases and the J segment 4 bases; nucleotides outside the gene matches: 7. CDR1 and CDR2 from the germline V gene are SGDLS and YYNGEE. The CDR3 DNA sequence: TGTGCCAGCAGCGGCACGCGGGGGTTGTACAATGAGCAGTTCTTC. Its protein is CASSGTRGLYNEQFF.

The CDR3 DNA sequence: TGTGCCAGCAGCAAGATAGTACAGGGCAATCTCTCTGGAAACACCATATATTTT. Protein: CASSKIVQGNLSGNTIYF. The J gene is TRBJ1-3, the V gene TRBV21-1; whether TRBD1, the table's D call, matches the DNA was not checked. TRBV21-1 is given as a pseudogene. The CDR3 sequence is 18 residues long.

V gene TRBV3-1 (or the pseudogene TRBV3-2) combines with J gene TRBJ1-4; D remains ambiguous. There are 18 residues in the CDR3. Germline V gene sequence: CDR1 LGHDT, CDR2 YNNKEL (reference sequence). Trimming removed 1 base at V and 4 bases at J, with 19 bases between. This CDR3 is CASSQVIRRREINEKLFF. The CDR3 bases are TGTGCCAGCAGCCAAGTTATCAGGAGGCGAGAAATTAATGAAAAACTGTTTTTT.

CDR3 amino acids: CASSAGDRVGGYTF. CDR3 bases: TGTGCCAGCAGCGCGGGGGACAGGGTCGGTGGCTACACCTTC. V gene TRBV9 combines with J gene TRBJ1-2; 9 nucleotides line up with TRBD1. The germline V gene encodes CDR1 SGDLS and CDR2 YYNGEE. The CDR3 contains 14 residues. With 3 bases clipped from V and 7 bases from J, the junction kept 7 bases outside the gene matches. Full variable domain (outside the CDR3, taken from reference TRBV9 and TRBJ1-2): DSGVTQTPKHLITATGQRVTLRCSPRSGDLSVYWYQQSLDQGLQFLIQYYNGEERAKGNILERFSAQQFPDLHSELNLSSLELGDSALYFCASSAGDRVGGYTFGSGTRLTVV.

The rearrangement joins TRBV6-2 or TRBV6-3 to TRBJ2-1, with D possibly being TRBD2 (6 bases). The CDR3 extends over 16 amino acids. Looked up from germline, CDR1 is MNHEY and CDR2 is SVGEGT. V was pared by 2 bases and J by 8 bases, with 19 bases between. This chain's CDR3 is CASSYEGGATAYEQFF. The DNA for the CDR3 is TGTGCCAGCAGTTACGAGGGCGGGGCTACAGCCTATGAGCAGTTCTTC.

V gene TRBV13 combines with J gene TRBJ1-2, with 11 bases aligning to TRBD1. J was trimmed by 8 bases and V by 5 bases; bases with no gene match: 13. The germline CDR1 and CDR2 sequences are PRHDT and FYEKMQ (reference sequence). CDR3 length: 16 residues. This CDR3 reads CASSPFRDRGTGGYTF. For the CDR3, the DNA is TGTGCCAGCAGCCCTTTTCGGGACAGGGGGACGGGCGGCTACACCTTC.

J is TRBJ2-3 and V is TRBV6-2 or TRBV6-3; no reliable D call. Germline V gene lookup returns CDR1 MNHEY and CDR2 SVGEGT. The V end lost 1 base, the J end lost 2 bases, and 7 bases lay between the germline ends. The CDR3 consists of 14 residues. The CDR3 sequence is CASSYLSATDTQYF. As DNA, the CDR3 is TGTGCCAGCAGTTACTTAAGCGCCACAGATACGCAGTATTTT.

This chain links TRBV2 with TRBJ1-5; tentative D call: TRBD1 (5 bases). The CDR3 totals 15 residues. Germline V CDR1 and CDR2: SNHLY, FYNNEI. Trimming took 7 bases from V and 3 from J, leaving 16 bases between them. The chain's CDR3 is CASMKARTPNQPQHF. As DNA, the CDR3 is TGTGCCAGCATGAAAGCTCGGACACCCAATCAGCCCCAGCATTTT.

This clone is a singleton in its sample. This chain links TRBV29-1 with TRBJ2-3; tentatively, D is TRBD2 (6 bases). V was cut by 8 bases and J by 0 bases, with 12 bases left in between. Germline loops: CDR1 SQVTM, CDR2 ANQGSEA. This CDR3 is 13 amino acids long. The CDR3 is CSTGGGSTDTQYF. In DNA, the CDR3 is TGCAGCACCGGTGGGGGGAGCACAGATACGCAGTATTTT.

The chain couples TRBV6-5 to TRBJ2-2; 8 bases line up with TRBD1. The length of the CDR3 is 16 residues. The V and J ends lost 4 bases and 3 bases, in that order; junction bases with no gene match: 7. Germline V lookup: CDR1 MNHEY, CDR2 SVGAGI. CDR3 nucleotides: TGTGCCAGCAGTTCATCCGGACAGGGTGACACCGGGGAGCTGTTTTTT. Its protein is CASSSSGQGDTGELFF.

The J gene is TRBJ2-5, the V gene TRBV11-2; 13 positions agree with TRBD2. The V and J ends lost 3 bases and 4 bases, in that order; junction bases with no gene match: 2. The CDR3 has 15 residues. From germline, CDR1 is SGHAT and CDR2 FQNNGV. CDR3 nucleotide sequence: TGTGCCAGCAGCTTTAGGACTAGCGGGGGAGAGACCCAGTACTTC. Translating gives CASSFRTSGGETQYF.

This clone occurred once. V and J are TRBV2 and TRBJ1-1; 7 bases agree with TRBD1. Germline V lookup: CDR1 SNHLY, CDR2 FYNNEI. This CDR3 has 12 amino acids. The J segment lost 11 bases and the V segment lost 4 bases, leaving 7 bases of the junction unmatched. The CDR3, as DNA: TGTGCCAGCAGTGGAGAGGCAGGGGGGGCTTTCTTT. Encoded protein: CASSGEAGGAFF.

V and J are TRBV19 and TRBJ1-1; tentative D call: TRBD1 (5 bases). Germline values: CDR1 LNHDA, CDR2 SQIVND (reference sequence). V shed 4 bases and J shed 2 bases, with 8 bases lying between them. This CDR3 has 13 residues. As DNA, the CDR3 is TGTGCCAGTAGTAGGCAGGGAAACACTGAAGCTTTCTTT. Its translation is CASSRQGNTEAFF.

The V gene is TRBV3-1 (or the pseudogene TRBV3-2), the J gene TRBJ2-5; 12 positions agree with TRBD1. J gave up 4 bases and V 4 bases, and 4 bases lay outside the gene matches. CDR1 and CDR2 from the germline V gene are LGHDT and YNNKEL (reference sequence). The CDR3 consists of 15 residues. The CDR3 DNA follows: TGTGCCAGCAGCCTGGGGACAGGGGGCGGAGAGACCCAGTACTTC. Residues: CASSLGTGGGETQYF.

This clone has just one count. The chain employs TRBV10-3 and TRBJ2-2; D is perhaps TRBD2 (8 bases). Germline CDR1 reads ENHRY; CDR2 reads SYGVKD. Deletions cut 0 bases from V and 0 bases from J, with 14 bases between. CDR3 length: 18 residues. CDR3 in amino acids: CAISESGRGTANTGELFF. For the CDR3, the DNA is TGTGCCATCAGTGAGTCCGGGAGGGGGACAGCGAACACCGGGGAGCTGTTTTTT.

The chain carries TRBV24-1 and TRBJ2-2; 8 bases are shared with TRBD1. J was trimmed by 3 bases and V by 4 bases; bases with no gene match: 6. The CDR3 runs 16 residues. CDR1 KGHDR and CDR2 SFDVKD come from the germline V gene. The CDR3 DNA sequence: TGTGCCACCAGTGACGCAGGGGGCGCCGACACCGGGGAGCTGTTTTTT. It codes for CATSDAGGADTGELFF.

This clone showed up just once. Relative to the germline gene, one junction end is altered; a read error may explain this. This rearrangement joins TRBV10-3 to TRBJ2-1; D is undetermined. The CDR3 runs 15 residues. Per the germline V gene, CDR1 is ENHRY and CDR2 is SYGVKD. CDR3 loop: CAISEFGASSNEQFF. The DNA of the CDR3 is TGTGCCATCAGTGAGTTTGGAGCGTCCTCCAATGAGCAGTTCTTC.